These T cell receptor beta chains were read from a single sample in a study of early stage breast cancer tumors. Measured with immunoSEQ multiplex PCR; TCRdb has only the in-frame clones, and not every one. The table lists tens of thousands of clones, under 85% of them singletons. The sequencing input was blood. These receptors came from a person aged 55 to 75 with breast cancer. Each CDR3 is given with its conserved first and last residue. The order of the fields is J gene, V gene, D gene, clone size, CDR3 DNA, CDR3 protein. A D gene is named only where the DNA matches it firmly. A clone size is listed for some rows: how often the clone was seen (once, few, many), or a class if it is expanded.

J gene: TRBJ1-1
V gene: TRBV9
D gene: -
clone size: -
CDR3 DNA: TGTGCCAGCAGCGTGATGGGGAACACTGAAGCTTTCTTT
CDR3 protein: CASSVMGNTEAFF

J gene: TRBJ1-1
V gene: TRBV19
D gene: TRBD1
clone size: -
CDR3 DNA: TGTGCCAGTATAGGGACAGGGATGGTGGACACTGAAGCTTTCTTT
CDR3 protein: CASIGTGMVDTEAFF

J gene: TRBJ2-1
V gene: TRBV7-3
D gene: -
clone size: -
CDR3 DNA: TGTGCCAGCAGCTTACGGACCCCCTCGCACAATGAGCAGTTCTTC
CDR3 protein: CASSLRTPSHNEQFF

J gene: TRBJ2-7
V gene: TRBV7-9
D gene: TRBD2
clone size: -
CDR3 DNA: TGTGCCAGCAGCCTAGCGGGGCTATCCTACGAGCAGTACTTC
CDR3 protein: CASSLAGLSYEQYF

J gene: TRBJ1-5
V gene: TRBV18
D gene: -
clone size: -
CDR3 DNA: TGTGCCAGCTCACTTTCACAGGTTAGCAATCAGCCCCAGCATTTT
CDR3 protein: CASSLSQVSNQPQHF

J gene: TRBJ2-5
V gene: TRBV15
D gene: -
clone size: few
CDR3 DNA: TGTGCCACCAGCCTGGGGGAGACCCAGTACTTC
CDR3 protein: CATSLGETQYF

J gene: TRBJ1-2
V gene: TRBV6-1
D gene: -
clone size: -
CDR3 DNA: TGTGCCAGCAGTGAAGGGTTGGTCCTAACCTATGGCTACACCTTC
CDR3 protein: CASSEGLVLTYGYTF

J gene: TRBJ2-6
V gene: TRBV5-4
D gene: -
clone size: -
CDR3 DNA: TGTGCCAGCAGCTTGGCAGGGGTCCGCTCTGGGGCCAACGTCCTGACTTTC
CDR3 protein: CASSLAGVRSGANVLTF

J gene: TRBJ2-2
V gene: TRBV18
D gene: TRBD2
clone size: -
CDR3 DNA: TGTGCCAGCTCACCCCTCCTAGCGGGAGAAACCGGGGAGCTGTTTTTT
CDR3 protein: CASSPLLAGETGELFF

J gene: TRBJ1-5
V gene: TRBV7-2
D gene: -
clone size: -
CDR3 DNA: TGTGCCAGCAGCCCCAACATCTTGGTCGGCACCAATCAGCCCCAGCATTTT
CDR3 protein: CASSPNILVGTNQPQHF

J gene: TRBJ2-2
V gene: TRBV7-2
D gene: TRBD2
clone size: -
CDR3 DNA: TGTGCCAGCAGCTTTAGGGGGGGTAGCGGGGTGACGAACACCGGGGAGCTGTTTTTT
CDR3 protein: CASSFRGGSGVTNTGELFF

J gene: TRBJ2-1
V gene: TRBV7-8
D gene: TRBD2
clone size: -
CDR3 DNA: TGTGCCAGCAGCTTAGGTTCTAGCGGCAGATACAATGAGCAGTTCTTC
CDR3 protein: CASSLGSSGRYNEQFF

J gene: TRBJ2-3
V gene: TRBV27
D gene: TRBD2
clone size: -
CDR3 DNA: TGTGCCAGCAGGTCAGCGGGGGAGGATACGCAGTATTTT
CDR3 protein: CASRSAGEDTQYF

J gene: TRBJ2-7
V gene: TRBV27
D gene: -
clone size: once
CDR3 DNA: TGTGCCAGCAGTTTACAGGGTCGCCCCGAGCAGTACTTC
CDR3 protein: CASSLQGRPEQYF

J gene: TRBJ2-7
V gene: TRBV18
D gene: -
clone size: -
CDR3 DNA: TGTGCCAGCTCACCACGGGCACCCCCTAGCTACGAGCAGTACTTC
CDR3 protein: CASSPRAPPSYEQYF

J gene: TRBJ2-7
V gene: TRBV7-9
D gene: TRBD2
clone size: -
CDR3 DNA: TGTGCCAGCAGCATTAGCGGGGCCTACGAGCAGTACTTC
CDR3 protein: CASSISGAYEQYF

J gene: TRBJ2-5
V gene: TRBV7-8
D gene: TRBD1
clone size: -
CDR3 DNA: TGTGCCAGCCGTGCGTGGGCAGGGGGCTGGAAGACCCAGTACTTC
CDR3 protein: CASRAWAGGWKTQYF

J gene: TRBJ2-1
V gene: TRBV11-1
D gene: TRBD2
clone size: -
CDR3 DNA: TGTGCCAGCAGCCTGGCTAGCGGGATAGACAATGAGCAGTTCTTC
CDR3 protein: CASSLASGIDNEQFF

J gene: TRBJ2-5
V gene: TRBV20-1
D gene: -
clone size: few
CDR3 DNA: TGCAGTGCCCGGACGGGAGAGACCCAGTACTTC
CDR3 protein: CSARTGETQYF

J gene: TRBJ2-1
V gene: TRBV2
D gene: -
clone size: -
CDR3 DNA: TGTGCCAGCAGTGAACAGACTAGCTCCTACAATGAGCAGTTCTTC
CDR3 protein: CASSEQTSSYNEQFF

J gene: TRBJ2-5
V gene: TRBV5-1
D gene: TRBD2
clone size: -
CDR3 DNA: TGCGCCAGCAGATGGGGAGGGCTTACCCCCGGGGAGACCCAGTACTTC
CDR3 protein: CASRWGGLTPGETQYF

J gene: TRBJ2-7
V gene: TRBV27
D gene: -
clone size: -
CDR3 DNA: TGTGCCAGCAGTTTACGGCGGGATCTCTCCTACGAGCAGTACTTC
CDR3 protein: CASSLRRDLSYEQYF

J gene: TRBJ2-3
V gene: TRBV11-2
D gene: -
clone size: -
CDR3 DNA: TGTGCCAGCAGCACGCGGGACACCCGGTCAGATACGCAGTATTTT
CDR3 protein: CASSTRDTRSDTQYF

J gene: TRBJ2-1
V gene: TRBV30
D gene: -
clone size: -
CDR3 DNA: TGTGCCTGGAGTGTAAGGGGGGAGCAGTTCTTC
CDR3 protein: CAWSVRGEQFF

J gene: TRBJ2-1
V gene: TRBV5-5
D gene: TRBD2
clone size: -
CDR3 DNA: TGTGCCAGCAGCTTCGGGACTAGCGGCAACAATGAGCAGTTCTTC
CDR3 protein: CASSFGTSGNNEQFF

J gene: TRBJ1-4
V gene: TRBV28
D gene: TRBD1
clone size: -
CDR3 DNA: TGTGCCAGCAGGCGACAGGGGATGAGGGAAAAACTGTTTTTT
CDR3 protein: CASRRQGMREKLFF

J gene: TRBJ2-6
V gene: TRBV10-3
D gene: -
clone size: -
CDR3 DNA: TGTGCCATCAAACGAGAGACTGGGGCCAACGTCCTGACTTTC
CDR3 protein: CAIKRETGANVLTF

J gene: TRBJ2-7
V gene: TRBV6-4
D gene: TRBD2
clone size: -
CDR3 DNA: TGTGCCAGCAGTCCGGGACTAGCGGGCTCCTACGAGCAGTACTTC
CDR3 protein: CASSPGLAGSYEQYF